Listed below are T cell receptor beta chains from one sample, sequenced in a study of Ad26.COV2.S vaccination and SARS-CoV-2 variants. TCRdb's table, derived via immunoSEQ multiplex PCR, lists solely in-frame clones and lacks some. The sample consists of around 300,000 clones, roughly 89% of them appearing once. This specimen was peripheral blood, taken in a trial of Ad26.COV2.S vaccine versus placebo. The receptor set was obtained from a person aged 18-65 years who received the Ad26.COV2.S COVID-19 vaccine or a placebo. Both conserved end residues are part of each CDR3. D genes are given only for firm matches. A row's size may be missing; if present it is once, few, many or a size class.

TRBD1 TRBJ2-1 once TRBV6-1 TGTGCCAGCAGTGAAGCGACAGGGATAAGGAATGAGCAGTTCTTC CASSEATGIRNEQFF
TRBD2 TRBJ2-1 - TRBV19 TGTGCCAGTAGTACTAGCGGGGGGGCCGGTGAGCAGTTCTTC CASSTSGGAGEQFF
- TRBJ2-5 - TRBV30 TGTGCCTGGAGTGTATGGATCCCCAGCGAACAAGAGACCCAGTACTTC CAWSVWIPSEQETQYF
- TRBJ2-7 - TRBV27 TGTGCCAGCGCGAACGGGGAGCCCTACGAGCAGTACTTC CASANGEPYEQYF
TRBD1 TRBJ2-7 - TRBV30 TGTGCCTGCTCCGGGACAGTTAACGAGCAGTACTTC CACSGTVNEQYF
- TRBJ1-6 - TRBV10-3 TGTGCCATCAGTGAGACCGGACAGCGGTATAATTCACCCCTCCACTTT CAISETGQRYNSPLHF
- TRBJ1-6 - TRBV21-1 TGTGCCAGCAGCAAAAGTTCGGGAAATTCACCCCTCCACTTT CASSKSSGNSPLHF
TRBD1 TRBJ2-7 - TRBV7-9 TGTGCCAGCAGCTTAGTCGACAGGGGATTCTTCGTCGAGCAGTACTTC CASSLVDRGFFVEQYF
- TRBJ1-1 few TRBV4-1 TGCGCCAGCAGCCAGGGCAGCGGGGTGAGCGCTTTCTTT CASSQGSGVSAFF
TRBD1 TRBJ1-2 - TRBV19 TGTGCCAGTAGTTCCCGGGGGGACAGGGCGGATGGCTACACCTTC CASSSRGDRADGYTF
- TRBJ1-5 - TRBV10-2 TGCGCCAGCAGTGATAGGGGTAGCAATCAGCCCCAGCATTTT CASSDRGSNQPQHF
- TRBJ1-2 - TRBV5-1 TGCGCCAGCAGCTTGGGGACAGAATATGGCTACACCTTC CASSLGTEYGYTF
TRBD2 TRBJ2-5 - TRBV20-1 TGCAGTGCTAGTAGGCTAGCGGGGGGAGAGACCCAGTACTTC CSASRLAGGETQYF